This section outlines one T cell receptor beta chain sequence together with its context. The record originates from a study of OX40 agonist ivuxolimab in advanced cancers. Looking at the study overall: In this trial design, patients received ivuxolimab intravenously at 0.01 to 10 mg/kg every 2 weeks. Three patients had partial responses: one hepatocellular carcinoma, two cutaneous melanoma.

The CDR3 length is 18 residues. Germline lookup yields CDR1 GTSNPN and CDR2 SVGIG (reference sequence). V shed 1 base and J shed 4 bases, with 22 bases lying between them. The protocol was immunoSEQ multiplex PCR, while the TCRdb copy is restricted to in-frame clones and leaves out a portion. This sample has about 59,000 clones; about 83% occur once, and the top ten carry 27%. The J gene is TRBJ1-4, the V gene TRBV30, with D maybe TRBD1 (5 bases). The receptor was isolated from an adult with an advanced solid tumor such as melanoma, head and neck, liver or kidney cancer. The sample was CD4+ or CD8+ T cells sorted from blood, taken in a trial of the OX40 agonist ivuxolimab. The CDR3: CAWSADSGIVLDNEKLFF. CDR3 sequence (DNA): TGTGCCTGGAGTGCCGACAGTGGGATAGTCCTCGATAATGAAAAACTGTTTTTT.